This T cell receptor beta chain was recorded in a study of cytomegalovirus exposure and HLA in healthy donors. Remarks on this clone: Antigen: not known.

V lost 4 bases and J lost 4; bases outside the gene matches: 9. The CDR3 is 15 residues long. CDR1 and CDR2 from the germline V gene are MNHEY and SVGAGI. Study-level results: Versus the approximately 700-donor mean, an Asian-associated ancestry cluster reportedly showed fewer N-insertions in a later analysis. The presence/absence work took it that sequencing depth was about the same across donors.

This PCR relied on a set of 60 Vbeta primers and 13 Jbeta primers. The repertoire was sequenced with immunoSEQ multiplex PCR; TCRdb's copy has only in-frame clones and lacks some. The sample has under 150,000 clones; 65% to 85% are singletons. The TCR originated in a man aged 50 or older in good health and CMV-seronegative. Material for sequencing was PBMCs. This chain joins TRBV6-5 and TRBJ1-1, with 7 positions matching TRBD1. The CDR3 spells CASSSQGYLSTEAFF. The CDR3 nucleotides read TGTGCCAGCAGTTCACAGGGGTACCTGAGCACTGAAGCTTTCTTT.